This T cell receptor (beta chain) derives from a study of T cell repertoires in cytomegalovirus infection. Remarks on this clonotype: Antigen: not known.

This CDR3 spans 14 amino acids. J lost 6 bases, V lost 6 bases, and 11 bases had no gene match. CDR1 and CDR2 from the germline V gene are MGHRA and YSYEKL. TCRdb passed the reads through MiXCR, listing each CDR3 protein once. The table shows roughly 78,000 distinct CDR3 sequences, with roughly 37% occurring only once. The receptor comes from a human donor in good health (CMV status not recorded). Some clones in this sample may be carry-over from other donors' samples. The V call is TRBV4-1, the J call TRBJ2-7; 7 positions match TRBD1. The sequences come from CD8+ T cells from cultured PBMCs, collected from culture after CMV antigen stimulation. CDR3 DNA sequence: TGCGCCAGCAGACCAACGGACAGGCGTGGCGAGCAGTACTTC. The encoded protein is CASRPTDRRGEQYF.